The next 5 T cell receptor beta chains were all read from a single sample in a study of T cell responses to AZD1222 COVID-19 vaccine. Assay used: immunoSEQ multiplex PCR; TCRdb lists only in-frame clones, some missing. The sample yields roughly 150,000 clones, approximately 89% seen once. This sample comprised peripheral blood, obtained on day 0 of AZD1222 vaccination. These receptors all stem from an adult in good health.

The chain is built from TRBV19 and TRBJ2-2, with 10 bases identical to TRBD2. Germline CDR1 reads LNHDA; CDR2 reads SQIVND (reference sequence). The CDR3 spans 16 residues. V was clipped by 4 bases and J by 0 bases; unmatched bases: 2. The CDR3 sequence: CASSRLAGANTGELFF. The CDR3 DNA reads as TGTGCCAGTAGTAGACTAGCGGGCGCGAACACCGGGGAGCTGTTTTTT.

The rearrangement joins TRBV7-2 to TRBJ2-1; D not certain. The CDR3 consists of 13 residues. In germline, CDR1 is SGHTA, CDR2 FQGNSA. Trimming stripped 2 bases from V and 6 bases from J, with 8 bases between. Here the CDR3 reads CASSLSRANEQFF. In nucleotides, the CDR3 is TGTGCCAGCAGCTTAAGTAGGGCCAATGAGCAGTTCTTC.

Here the CDR3 DNA reads TGTGCCAGCAGTTTCCGGACAGGGGGCTTGGAGACCCAGTACTTC. Amino acid sequence: CASSFRTGGLETQYF. The rearrangement joins TRBV27 to TRBJ2-5; 11 bases are shared with TRBD1. Germline V lookup: CDR1 MNHEY, CDR2 SMNVEV (reference sequence). The CDR3 is 15 amino acids. After removal of 3 bases from V and 5 bases from J, the junction contained 5 bases not matched to a gene.

The V call is TRBV5-5, the J call TRBJ1-6; 7 nucleotides match TRBD1. This CDR3 has 15 residues. With V trimmed by 0 bases and J by 11 bases, 8 bases remained unmatched. Germline V gives CDR1 SGHKS, CDR2 YYEKEE (reference sequence). For the CDR3, the DNA is TGTGCCAGCAGCTTGGTCTCGACAGGGTCTGCACCCCTCCACTTT. This codes for CASSLVSTGSAPLHF.

This clone occurred a few times. The chain has TRBV5-1 and TRBJ2-1; D is unresolved. The CDR3 sequence is 12 residues long. The V end was cut by 5 bases, the J end by 4 bases, with 7 bases between. CDR1 and CDR2 (germline): SGHRS, YFSETQ. The CDR3 bases are TGCGCCAGCAGTGAACAGTACAATGAGCAGTTCTTC. As protein: CASSEQYNEQFF. The full variable domain, in which reference TRBV5-1 and TRBJ2-1 provide the parts outside the CDR3, is KAGVTQTPRYLIKTRGQQVTLSCSPISGHRSVSWYQQTPGQGLQFLFEYFSETQRNKGNFPGRFSGRQFSNSRSEMNVSTLELGDSALYLCASSEQYNEQFFGPGTRLTVL.